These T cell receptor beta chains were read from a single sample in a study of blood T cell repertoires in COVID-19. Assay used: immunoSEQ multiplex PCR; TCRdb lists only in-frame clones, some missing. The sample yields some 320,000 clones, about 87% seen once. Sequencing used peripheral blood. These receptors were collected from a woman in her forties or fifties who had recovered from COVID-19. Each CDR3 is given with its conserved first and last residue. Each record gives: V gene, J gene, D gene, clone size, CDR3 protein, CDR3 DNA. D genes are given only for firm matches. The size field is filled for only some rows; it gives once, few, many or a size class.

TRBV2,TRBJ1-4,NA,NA,CASSEVEKLFF,TGTGCCAGCTCCGAGGTCGAAAAACTGTTTTTT
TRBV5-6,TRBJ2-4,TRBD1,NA,CASNRQGTKNIQYF,TGTGCCAGCAACCGACAGGGGACCAAAAACATTCAGTACTTC
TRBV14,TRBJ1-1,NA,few,CASSQVELYRPGTEAFF,TGTGCCAGCAGCCAAGTAGAGTTGTACAGGCCCGGCACTGAAGCTTTCTTT
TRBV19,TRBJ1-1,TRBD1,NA,CASSRQGAVAEAFF,TGTGCCAGTAGTAGACAGGGGGCTGTAGCTGAAGCTTTCTTT
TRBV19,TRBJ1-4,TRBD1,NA,CASRRDRGDEKLFF,TGTGCCAGTAGGAGGGACAGGGGGGATGAAAAACTGTTTTTT
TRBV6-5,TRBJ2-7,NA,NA,CASTEANSYEQYF,TGTGCCAGCACCGAGGCTAACTCCTACGAGCAGTACTTC
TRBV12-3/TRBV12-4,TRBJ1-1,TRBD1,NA,CASSLQGVTEAFF,TGTGCCAGCAGTTTACAGGGGGTGACTGAAGCTTTCTTT
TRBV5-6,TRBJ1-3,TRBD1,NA,CASSFRTGGNTIYF,TGTGCCAGCAGCTTCAGGACAGGGGGAAACACCATATATTTT
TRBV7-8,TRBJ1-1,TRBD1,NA,CASSLRDRDTEAFF,TGTGCCAGCAGCTTGAGGGACAGGGACACTGAAGCTTTCTTT
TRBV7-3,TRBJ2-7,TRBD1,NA,CASSYDRESEQYF,TGTGCCAGCAGCTACGACAGGGAGAGCGAGCAGTACTTC
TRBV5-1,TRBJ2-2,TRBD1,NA,CASSSPGQGNTGELFF,TGCGCCAGCAGCTCGCCGGGACAGGGAAACACCGGGGAGCTGTTTTTT
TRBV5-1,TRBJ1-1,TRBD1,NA,CASSLGQGVSEAFF,TGCGCCAGCAGCTTGGGGCAGGGGGTTAGTGAAGCTTTCTTT
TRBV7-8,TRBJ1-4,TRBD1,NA,CASSLVQGEKLFF,TGTGCCAGCAGCTTAGTACAGGGGGAAAAACTGTTTTTT
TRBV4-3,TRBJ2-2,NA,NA,CASSQDRTAGPTGELFF,TGCGCCAGCAGCCAAGATAGGACAGCAGGCCCTACCGGGGAGCTGTTTTTT
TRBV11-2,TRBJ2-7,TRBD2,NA,CASSLMVRGGHEQYF,TGTGCCAGCAGCTTAATGGTGCGGGGAGGGCACGAGCAGTACTTC
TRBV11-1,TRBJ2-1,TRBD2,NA,CASSYLGLAGYEQFF,TGTGCCAGCAGCTACCTTGGACTAGCGGGTTATGAGCAGTTCTTC
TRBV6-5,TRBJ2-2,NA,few,CASSLNGGNTGELFF,TGTGCCAGCAGCCTGAACGGCGGAAACACCGGGGAGCTGTTTTTT
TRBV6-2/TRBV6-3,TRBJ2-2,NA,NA,CASSYRDILTGELFF,TGTGCCAGCAGTTACAGGGACATCCTAACCGGGGAGCTGTTTTTT
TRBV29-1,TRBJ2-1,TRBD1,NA,CSVERQGAIDEQFF,TGCAGCGTTGAACGACAGGGGGCGATCGATGAGCAGTTCTTC
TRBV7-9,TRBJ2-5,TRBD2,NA,CASRPGTSRSQETQYF,TGTGCCAGCAGACCCGGGACTAGCAGATCACAAGAGACCCAGTACTTC
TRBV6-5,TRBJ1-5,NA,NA,CASSYPQGVRQPQHF,TGTGCCAGCAGTTACCCACAGGGCGTGCGTCAGCCCCAGCATTTT
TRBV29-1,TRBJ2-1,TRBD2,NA,CSVRLAGGSSSYNEQFF,TGCAGCGTGAGACTAGCGGGAGGGTCAAGCTCCTACAATGAGCAGTTCTTC
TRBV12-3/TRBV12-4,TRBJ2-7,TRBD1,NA,CASSWDRSYEQYF,TGTGCCAGCTCATGGGACAGATCCTACGAGCAGTACTTC
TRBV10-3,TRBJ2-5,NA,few,CAIGDQGFRETQYF,TGTGCCATCGGAGATCAGGGGTTCCGAGAGACCCAGTACTTC
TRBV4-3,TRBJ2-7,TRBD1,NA,CASSQDGTGRYEQYF,TGCGCCAGCAGCCAAGATGGGACAGGGAGATACGAGCAGTACTTC